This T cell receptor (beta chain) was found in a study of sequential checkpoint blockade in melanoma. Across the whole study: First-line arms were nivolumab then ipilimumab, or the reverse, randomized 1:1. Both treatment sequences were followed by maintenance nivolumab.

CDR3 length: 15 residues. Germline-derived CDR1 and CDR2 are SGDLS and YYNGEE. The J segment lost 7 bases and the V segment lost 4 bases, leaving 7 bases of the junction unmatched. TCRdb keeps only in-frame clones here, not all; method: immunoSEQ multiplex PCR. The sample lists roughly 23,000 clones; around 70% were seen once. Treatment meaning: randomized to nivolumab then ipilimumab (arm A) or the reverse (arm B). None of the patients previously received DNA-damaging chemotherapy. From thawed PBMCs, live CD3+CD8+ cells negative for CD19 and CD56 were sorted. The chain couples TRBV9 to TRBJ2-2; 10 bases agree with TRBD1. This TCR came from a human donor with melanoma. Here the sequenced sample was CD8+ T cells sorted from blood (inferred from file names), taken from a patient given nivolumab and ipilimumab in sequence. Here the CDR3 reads CASSPGTGVSGELFF. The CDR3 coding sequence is TGTGCCAGCAGCCCCGGGACAGGGGTAAGCGGGGAGCTGTTTTTT.